Below, 25 T cell receptor beta chains from the same sample are listed, as sequenced in a study of graft-versus-host responses after intestinal transplantation. The table came from immunoSEQ multiplex PCR; TCRdb's copy has only in-frame clones and leaves some out. The table shows about 100,000 clones, with 87% occurring only once. Their recognized antigens are unknown. Sequences were derived from unstimulated CD4+ T cells sorted from spleen or lymph node cells, sampled before transplant. The receptors were gathered from a human donor who was the organ donor for an intestinal transplant.

The J gene is TRBJ2-1, the V gene TRBV19, with a tentative D call TRBD1 (6 bases). Trimming stripped 5 bases from V and 6 bases from J, with 11 bases between. The CDR3 extends over 13 amino acids. In germline, CDR1 is LNHDA, CDR2 SQIVND (reference sequence). CDR3 DNA: TGTGCCAGTAGTGCCTGGACAGTCAATGAGCAGTTCTTC. Translation: CASSAWTVNEQFF.

The CDR3: CASSSNPGQGVAGELFF. The CDR3 nucleotides read TGTGCCAGCAGCTCCAACCCGGGACAGGGTGTTGCCGGGGAGCTGTTTTTT. The V and J genes are TRBV5-6 and TRBJ2-2; 9 bases fit TRBD1. Germline CDR1 SGHDT, CDR2 YYEEEE. The CDR3 extends over 17 amino acids. The trim removed 3 bases at V and 6 bases at J, leaving 12 bases unmatched.

The genes are TRBV30 and TRBJ2-5; D not resolved. With 2 bases removed from V and 2 bases from J, the gap between germline ends came to 3 bases. Germline V gives CDR1 GTSNPN, CDR2 SVGIG (reference sequence). The CDR3 is made up of 11 amino acids. The CDR3 sequence: CAWSLQETQYF. In nucleotides, the CDR3 is TGTGCCTGGAGTCTACAAGAGACCCAGTACTTC.

This clone was seen a handful of times. The gene calls are TRBV6-4 and TRBJ2-1; D gene uncertain. CDR1 and CDR2 from the germline V gene are MRHNA and SNTAGT. This CDR3 spans 13 amino acids. V was trimmed by 6 bases and J by 7 bases, leaving 13 bases between them. This chain's CDR3 is CASSQGPSNEQFF. CDR3 sequence (DNA): TGTGCCAGCAGCCAAGGGCCTAGTAATGAGCAGTTCTTC.

The V gene is TRBV14, the J gene TRBJ1-1; D is unresolved. CDR1 SGHDN and CDR2 FVKESK come from the germline V gene. Trimming took off 1 base at V and 4 bases at J, with 13 bases between the two ends. The CDR3 is made up of 15 amino acids. In DNA form, the CDR3 reads TGTGCCAGCAGCCAAGTGGTTGGAGGGAGCACTGAAGCTTTCTTT. It specifies CASSQVVGGSTEAFF.

The rearrangement links TRBV5-6 to TRBJ1-1, with TRBD1 identical over 7 bases. This CDR3 is 13 amino acids long. Germline CDR1 reads SGHDT; CDR2 reads YYEEEE. V trimming: 4 bases; J trimming: 3 bases; junction bases outside the gene matches: 3. The CDR3 coding sequence is TGTGCCAGCAGCCTCGACAGGGACACTGAAGCTTTCTTT. Protein product: CASSLDRDTEAFF.

The CDR3 sequence is CATRTHNTDTQYF. The CDR3 DNA follows: TGTGCCACCCGGACTCATAACACAGATACGCAGTATTTT. The chain couples TRBV27 to TRBJ2-3; D is perhaps TRBD2 (5 bases). The V end was cut by 10 bases, the J end by 2 bases, with 13 bases between. This CDR3 is built from 13 residues. In germline, CDR1 is MNHEY, CDR2 SMNVEV (reference sequence).

The chain is built from TRBV28 and TRBJ1-4; D unclear. The CDR3 contains 14 residues. The germline gives CDR1 MDHEN, CDR2 SYDVKM. V gave up 2 bases and J gave up 6 bases, with 10 bases separating them. The CDR3 DNA follows: TGTGCCAGCAGTTTAGTAGGGAATTATGAAAAACTGTTTTTT. Translated: CASSLVGNYEKLFF. Filled out from reference TRBV28 and TRBJ1-4, the complete variable domain reads DVKVTQSSRYLVKRTGEKVFLECVQDMDHENMFWYRQDPGLGLRLIYFSYDVKMKEKGDIPEGYSVSREKKERFSLILESASTNQTSMYLCASSLVGNYEKLFFGSGTQLSVL.

J is TRBJ1-1 and V is TRBV6-5; weak D call: TRBD1 (5 bases). From germline, CDR1 is MNHEY and CDR2 SVGAGI. The CDR3 extends over 14 amino acids. The V end was cut by 4 bases, the J end by 0 bases, with 9 bases between. The CDR3 coding sequence is TGTGCCAGCAGTTCGGGGGGGGTGAACACTGAAGCTTTCTTT. Translating it yields CASSSGGVNTEAFF.

The chain recombines TRBV11-2 with TRBJ1-1; D is undetermined. The CDR3 is made up of 15 amino acids. Germline V gene data show CDR1 as SGHAT and CDR2 as FQNNGV. Deletions cut 5 bases from V and 1 base from J, with 14 bases between. The CDR3 sequence: CASSLGYRQNTEAFF. The CDR3 nucleotides read TGTGCCAGCAGCCTAGGGTATCGTCAGAACACTGAAGCTTTCTTT. Complete variable domain (other parts from reference TRBV11-2 and TRBJ1-1): EAGVAQSPRYKIIEKRQSVAFWCNPISGHATLYWYQQILGQGPKLLIQFQNNGVVDDSQLPKDRFSAERLKGVDSTLKIQPAKLEDSAVYLCASSLGYRQNTEAFFGQGTRLTVV.

The gene calls are TRBV9 and TRBJ1-3; D not resolved. CDR3 length equals 19 residues. Looked up from germline, CDR1 is SGDLS and CDR2 is YYNGEE. V dropped 4 bases and J dropped 0 bases, with 23 bases sitting between them. This CDR3 is CASSSHPTPLRTSGNTIYF. CDR3 nucleotide sequence: TGTGCCAGCAGCTCCCATCCTACCCCTCTCCGCACCTCTGGAAACACCATATATTTT.

The chain combines TRBV28 with TRBJ2-7, with 7 bases matching TRBD1. The germline gives CDR1 MDHEN, CDR2 SYDVKM. J lost 6 bases, V lost 4 bases, and 12 bases had no gene match. The length of the CDR3 is 15 residues. The CDR3 region has the DNA TGTGCCAGCAGTTCCAAGACAGGGTTGTTCTCCGAGCAGTACTTC. It is translated as CASSSKTGLFSEQYF.

The genes are TRBV6-4 and TRBJ2-1; D uncertain. With 0 bases removed from V and 5 bases from J, the gap between germline ends came to 5 bases. The CDR3 covers 13 residues. Germline V CDR1 and CDR2: MRHNA, SNTAGT. The CDR3 DNA follows: TGTGCCAGCAGTGACTCAGGACACAATGAGCAGTTCTTC. Translation gives CASSDSGHNEQFF.

The chain links TRBV15 to TRBJ2-7; no definite D call. The germline V and J ends were trimmed by 0 bases and 7 bases, with 7 bases remaining between them. Per germline, CDR1 LNHNV and CDR2 YYDKDF (reference sequence). The CDR3 is 12 amino acids. The CDR3 sequence: CATSRDGPEQYF. CDR3 DNA: TGTGCCACCAGCAGAGATGGCCCAGAGCAGTACTTC.

This chain links TRBV10-3 with TRBJ2-7, with 7 bases that match TRBD2. With 11 bases clipped from V and 0 bases from J, the junction kept 10 bases outside the gene matches. Per the germline V gene, CDR1 is ENHRY and CDR2 is SYGVKD. This CDR3 has 14 amino acids. CDR3 loop: CASQSGVSSYEQYF. The CDR3 bases are TGTGCCTCCCAGAGCGGGGTCAGCTCCTACGAGCAGTACTTC.

The V call is TRBV4-1, the J call TRBJ1-1; 8 nucleotides line up with TRBD1. Germline lookup yields CDR1 MGHRA and CDR2 YSYEKL. The CDR3 spans 18 residues. Germline trimming cut 2 bases from V and 0 bases from J; bases unmatched to any gene: 11. CDR3 DNA sequence: TGCGCCAGCAGCCAAATGACAGGGGCTGGGGGTATGAACACTGAAGCTTTCTTT. Encoded protein: CASSQMTGAGGMNTEAFF.

The chain has TRBV6-5 and TRBJ2-3; 8 nucleotides agree with TRBD1. CDR1 and CDR2 (germline): MNHEY, SVGAGI. The CDR3 sequence is 16 residues long. The V segment lost 0 bases and the J segment 5 bases; nucleotides outside the gene matches: 7. This chain's CDR3 is CASSYSKGRGQDTQYF. The CDR3 nucleotides are TGTGCCAGCAGTTACTCGAAGGGCAGGGGGCAAGATACGCAGTATTTT.

The chain couples TRBV18 to TRBJ1-5; D is uncertain. Trimming cost V 5 bases and J 0 bases, with 20 bases left between them. Per the germline V gene, CDR1 is KGHSH and CDR2 is LQKENI. The CDR3 has 18 residues. CDR3 residues: CASSDNLGQVPSNQPQHF. In DNA, the CDR3 is TGTGCCAGCTCAGACAACCTCGGCCAGGTCCCTAGCAATCAGCCCCAGCATTTT.

This rearrangement joins TRBV5-1 to TRBJ1-5; D ambiguous. Trimming left V 1 base short and J 5 bases short, with 16 bases between. CDR1 is SGHRS and CDR2 is YFSETQ in the germline V gene. CDR3 length: 16 amino acids. CDR3: CASSLLGLDSDQPQHF. The CDR3 nucleotides read TGCGCCAGCAGCTTGCTGGGCCTCGATTCGGATCAGCCCCAGCATTTT.

V is TRBV6-1 and J is TRBJ1-1; 8 bases fit TRBD1. Germline V gives CDR1 MNHNS, CDR2 SASEGT. The CDR3 covers 14 residues. The V gene end was trimmed by 8 bases and the J gene end by 4 bases; junction bases not matched to a gene: 9. The chain's CDR3 is CASGQGWYSTEAFF. CDR3 nucleotide sequence: TGTGCCAGCGGACAGGGTTGGTACAGCACTGAAGCTTTCTTT.

The chain uses TRBV9 and TRBJ2-3; weak D call: TRBD2 (7 bases). The CDR3 sequence is 17 residues long. Germline CDR1 reads SGDLS; CDR2 reads YYNGEE. Trimming pared 0 bases from V and 1 base from J, leaving 15 bases between. In DNA form, the CDR3 reads TGTGCCAGCAGCGTAGTTGGGGGGGGCATTGGCACAGATACGCAGTATTTT. This gives the protein CASSVVGGGIGTDTQYF.

The J gene is TRBJ1-2, the V gene TRBV19; D is unclear. Germline values: CDR1 LNHDA, CDR2 SQIVND (reference sequence). This CDR3 has 13 amino acids. V gave up 6 bases and J gave up 10 bases, with 18 bases separating them. The CDR3 is CASSKGGVDAYTF. The CDR3 bases are TGTGCCAGTAGCAAAGGAGGTGTCGATGCCTACACCTTC.

This clone was recorded once. This chain links TRBV19 with TRBJ1-5, with no clear D. Germline CDR1 is LNHDA and CDR2 is SQIVND (reference sequence). Trimming stripped 3 bases from V and 0 bases from J, with 12 bases between. The CDR3 sequence is 16 residues long. CDR3 sequence: CASSIFTATSNQPQHF. DNA for the CDR3: TGTGCCAGTAGTATCTTCACAGCAACTAGCAATCAGCCCCAGCATTTT.

The V gene is TRBV19, the J gene TRBJ2-1; D assignment may be TRBD1 or TRBD2 (5 bases each). The CDR3 is made up of 14 amino acids. V lost 5 bases, J lost 6 bases, and 14 bases lay in between. CDR1 and CDR2 (germline): LNHDA, SQIVND (reference sequence). CDR3 region: CASSPGTRVNEQFF. In DNA form, the CDR3 reads TGTGCCAGTAGTCCCGGGACCCGGGTCAATGAGCAGTTCTTC.

The chain recombines TRBV9 with TRBJ2-2; the match to TRBD2 covers 9 bases. Germline assignment: CDR1 SGDLS and CDR2 YYNGEE. The V segment lost 3 bases and the J segment 4 bases; nucleotides outside the gene matches: 4. The CDR3 contains 15 residues. Written as DNA, the CDR3 is TGTGCCAGCAGCGCGACTAGCGGTTTCACCGGGGAGCTGTTTTTT. Protein: CASSATSGFTGELFF.